Each of the 13 T cell receptor beta chains below was sequenced from the same sample in a study of cytomegalovirus exposure and HLA in healthy donors. Sequencing was performed with immunoSEQ multiplex PCR; in TCRdb, only in-frame clones are kept and a portion is missing. The table lists some 66,000 clones, about 97% of them singletons. Sequenced material: PBMCs. The receptors were gathered from a woman aged 18 to 35 in good health and CMV-seropositive.

The chain employs TRBV7-2 and TRBJ1-2, with 9 bases matching TRBD1. Looked up from germline, CDR1 is SGHTA and CDR2 is FQGNSA. V shed 6 bases and J 4 bases; nucleotides not matched to a gene: 12. The CDR3 is made up of 16 amino acids. This CDR3 reads CASSFGQGIPTYGYTF. DNA of the CDR3: TGTGCCAGCAGTTTCGGACAGGGGATACCTACCTATGGCTACACCTTC.

This chain links TRBV28 with TRBJ2-1, with 9 bases identical to TRBD1. Germline-derived CDR1 and CDR2 are MDHEN and SYDVKM. The trim removed 8 bases at V and 5 bases at J, leaving 7 bases unmatched. This CDR3 contains 14 residues. CDR3: CASARDRVNNEQFF. The CDR3 bases are TGTGCCAGCGCCCGGGACAGGGTTAACAATGAGCAGTTCTTC.

V is TRBV6-1 and J is TRBJ2-1; 10 nucleotides match TRBD2. CDR1 and CDR2 from the germline V gene are MNHNS and SASEGT. This CDR3 contains 16 residues. V gave up 0 bases and J gave up 3 bases; unmatched junction bases: 2. CDR3 amino acids: CASSEALAGVYNEQFF. DNA of the CDR3: TGTGCCAGCAGTGAAGCGCTAGCGGGAGTCTACAATGAGCAGTTCTTC.

This clone was found once. The chain employs TRBV28 and TRBJ1-1; weak D call: TRBD1 (5 bases). Trimming took 7 bases from V and 7 from J, leaving 19 bases between them. This CDR3 has 14 residues. Germline lookup yields CDR1 MDHEN and CDR2 SYDVKM. CDR3 DNA: TGTGCCAGCAATTCCCCCTTGGCGGGGGATGAAGCTTTCTTT. Residues: CASNSPLAGDEAFF.

This clone occurred once. The chain couples TRBV27 to TRBJ2-1; possibly TRBD2 for D (5 bases). This CDR3 is built from 14 residues. The V and J ends lost 2 bases and 2 bases respectively, with 7 bases between them. CDR1 is MNHEY and CDR2 is SMNVEV in the germline V gene (reference sequence). The CDR3 DNA reads as TGTGCCAGCAGTTTACCCGGGACCTACAATGAGCAGTTCTTC. Amino acids: CASSLPGTYNEQFF.

The chain carries TRBV28 and TRBJ1-2; D remains ambiguous. V lost 1 base, J lost 3 bases, and 9 bases lay in between. CDR3 size: 14 residues. The V gene's germline CDR1 is MDHEN and CDR2 SYDVKM. CDR3: CASSLSAADYGYTF. For the CDR3, the DNA is TGTGCCAGCAGTTTATCCGCGGCAGACTATGGCTACACCTTC.

As DNA, the CDR3 is TGTGCCAGCAGCTTGGGTCTGGGGACTTCTGGAAACACCATATATTTT. Its translation is CASSLGLGTSGNTIYF. The V call is TRBV5-4, the J call TRBJ1-3; D possibly corresponds to TRBD1 (5 bases). The V gene lost 0 bases and the J gene lost 1 base, with 11 bases spanning the gap. The CDR3 covers 16 residues. Germline-derived CDR1 and CDR2 are SGHNT and YYREEE (reference sequence). Full variable domain (missing parts from reference TRBV5-4 and TRBJ1-3): ETGVTQSPTHLIKTRGQQVTLRCSSQSGHNTVSWYQQALGQGPQFIFQYYREEENGRGNFPPRFSGLQFPNYSSELNVNALELDDSALYLCASSLGLGTSGNTIYFGEGSWLTVV.

This chain links TRBV6-6 with TRBJ1-1; D not certain. V gave up 2 bases and J gave up 0 bases, with 7 bases separating them. CDR1 is MNHNY and CDR2 is SVGAGI in the germline V gene (reference sequence). The CDR3 runs to 14 residues. CDR3 nucleotide sequence: TGTGCCAGCAGTTACCTGGACTTGAACACTGAAGCTTTCTTT. It encodes CASSYLDLNTEAFF.

This clone appeared once. This sequence joins TRBV28 and TRBJ1-3; 8 bases match TRBD1. The CDR3 contains 14 residues. The germline V gene encodes CDR1 MDHEN and CDR2 SYDVKM. The V and J ends lost 7 bases and 0 bases, in that order; junction bases with no gene match: 2. The chain's CDR3 is CASKTGGSGNTIYF. The CDR3 bases are TGTGCCAGCAAAACAGGGGGCTCTGGAAACACCATATATTTT. Full variable domain (outside the CDR3, taken from reference TRBV28 and TRBJ1-3): DVKVTQSSRYLVKRTGEKVFLECVQDMDHENMFWYRQDPGLGLRLIYFSYDVKMKEKGDIPEGYSVSREKKERFSLILESASTNQTSMYLCASKTGGSGNTIYFGEGSWLTVV.

This chain uses TRBV7-3 with TRBJ2-2; D remains unclear. Germline V gene lookup returns CDR1 SGHTA and CDR2 FQGTGA. This CDR3 region has 17 residues. V gave up 0 bases and J gave up 6 bases, with 17 bases separating them. DNA of the CDR3: TGTGCCAGCAGCTTAACGGATCAGGCGTTGGTTTCCGGGGAGCTGTTTTTT. Translating gives CASSLTDQALVSGELFF.

This rearrangement joins TRBV11-1 to TRBJ1-1; 10 bases align to TRBD1. With 1 base clipped from V and 5 bases from J, the junction kept 4 bases outside the gene matches. Germline V gene sequence: CDR1 SGHAT, CDR2 FQDESV (reference sequence). This CDR3 is 15 amino acids long. CDR3 DNA sequence: TGTGCCAGCAGCTTAGGTTGGACAGGGGGGACTGAAGCTTTCTTT. This sequence encodes CASSLGWTGGTEAFF.

The V call is TRBV28, the J call TRBJ2-7, with D possibly TRBD1 on 6 matching bases. Germline V gene data show CDR1 as MDHEN and CDR2 as SYDVKM. The V gene lost 2 bases and the J gene lost 0 bases, with 8 bases spanning the gap. This CDR3 contains 14 residues. The chain's CDR3 is CASSLVTGSYEQYF. The CDR3 DNA reads TGTGCCAGCAGTTTAGTGACAGGCTCCTACGAGCAGTACTTC.

The chain joins TRBV18 to TRBJ2-5, with TRBD1 matching 7 bases. Losses at the gene ends were 4 bases for V and 3 bases for J; bases not matched to a gene: 2. The germline gives CDR1 KGHSH, CDR2 LQKENI. There are 13 residues in the CDR3. DNA for the CDR3: TGTGCCAGCTCACTTGGACAGGAAGAGACCCAGTACTTC. As protein: CASSLGQEETQYF.